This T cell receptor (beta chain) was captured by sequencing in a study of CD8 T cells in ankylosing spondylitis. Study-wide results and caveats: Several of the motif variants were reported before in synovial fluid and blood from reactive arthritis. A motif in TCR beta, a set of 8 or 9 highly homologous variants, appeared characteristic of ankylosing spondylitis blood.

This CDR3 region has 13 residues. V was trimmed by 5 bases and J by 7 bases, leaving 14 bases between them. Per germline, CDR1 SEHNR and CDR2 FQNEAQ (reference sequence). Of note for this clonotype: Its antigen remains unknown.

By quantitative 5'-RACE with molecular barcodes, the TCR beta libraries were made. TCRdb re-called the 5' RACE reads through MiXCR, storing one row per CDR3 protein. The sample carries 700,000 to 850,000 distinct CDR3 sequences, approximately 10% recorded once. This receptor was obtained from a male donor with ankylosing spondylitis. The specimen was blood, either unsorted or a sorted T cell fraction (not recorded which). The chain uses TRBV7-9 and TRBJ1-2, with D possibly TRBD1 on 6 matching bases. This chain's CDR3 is CASSPSQGPGYTF. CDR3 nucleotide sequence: TGTGCCAGCAGCCCGTCACAGGGTCCTGGCTACACCTTC.